This T cell receptor (beta chain) emerged from a study of T-cell memory formation after mild COVID-19. The study's findings and limits: Mostly located in CM and EM were contracting CD4+ clones, with contracting CD8+ clones located in EMRA. Within pre-infection memory, some responding clones were found, suggesting cross-reactive memory joined.

This CDR3 comprises 14 residues. With 3 bases removed from V and 0 bases from J, the gap between germline ends came to 8 bases. Regarding this clonotype: Its target is not known.

Each CDR3 protein is one row after TCRdb ran MiXCR on the 5' RACE reads. Found here are hundreds of thousands of distinct CDR3 sequences, more than 20% of them singletons; the top ten hold around an eighth. The sequence was obtained from an adult woman who had mild COVID-19 (a few samples of this study predate the infection). Cell type and time point are not known. The chain employs TRBV12-3 or TRBV12-4 and TRBJ1-2, with D unresolved. What was sequenced was PBMCs or a T cell subset sorted from them (not recorded which). The CDR3: CASSFRAANYGYTF. In nucleotides, the CDR3 is TGTGCCAGCAGTTTCCGGGCCGCTAACTATGGCTACACCTTC.